A selection of T cell receptor beta chains follows, all from one sample in a study of T-cell reconstitution after alpha-beta-depleted transplantation in children. One entry per CDR3 protein results from TCRdb running MiXCR on the PCR reads. The sample yields more than 400,000 distinct CDR3 sequences, about 45% seen once. Here the sequenced sample was PBMCs, taken before TCRalphabeta/CD19-depleted stem cell transplant. These TCRs come from a girl aged 2-10 years with aplastic anemia, due to receive a stem cell transplant. Both conserved end residues are part of each CDR3. Each record gives: clone size, D gene, V gene, J gene, CDR3 protein, CDR3 DNA. The D gene is left open where the match is weak. Rows give clone size only sometimes, using once, few, many, or a class for an expanded clone.

many	-	TRBV3-1	TRBJ2-5	CASSQRGAVRETQYF	TGTGCCAGCAGCCAGCGCGGAGCGGTCCGGGAGACCCAGTACTTC
once	TRBD1	TRBV20-1	TRBJ2-7	CSARGDSSEQYF	TGCAGTGCTAGAGGGGACAGCTCCGAGCAGTACTTC
few	TRBD1	TRBV20-1	TRBJ1-3	CSARTGEPGNTIYF	TGCAGTGCTAGGACAGGGGAGCCTGGAAACACCATATATTTT
-	-	TRBV20-1	TRBJ2-7	CSATDGYEQYF	TGCAGTGCTACCGACGGGTACGAGCAGTACTTC
few	TRBD2	TRBV9	TRBJ2-7	CASSVGGSSYEQYF	TGTGCCAGCAGCGTAGGCGGGAGCTCCTACGAGCAGTACTTC
-	-	TRBV6-1	TRBJ2-7	CASSLDPGHSYEQYF	TGTGCCAGCAGCCTAGACCCGGGACACTCCTACGAGCAGTACTTC
-	-	TRBV27	TRBJ2-3	CASSPRQGTMGTDTQYF	TGTGCCAGCAGTCCCCGACAAGGAACTATGGGTACAGATACGCAGTATTTT
-	-	TRBV10-3	TRBJ2-7	CANSRTDTREQYF	TGTGCCAACTCCAGGACAGATACGAGAGAGCAGTACTTC
-	TRBD2	TRBV20-1	TRBJ2-2	CSARDRLAGVTNTWELFF	TGCAGTGCTAGAGATCGCCTAGCGGGAGTCACGAACACCTGGGAGCTGTTTTTT
-	-	TRBV20-1	TRBJ2-3	CSARPQYGGTRTDTQYF	TGCAGTGCTAGACCCCAGTATGGTGGGACCCGCACAGATACGCAGTATTTT
-	-	TRBV3-1	TRBJ2-7	CASSLLLAELSEQYF	TGTGCCAGCAGCCTCCTACTAGCAGAGCTCTCCGAGCAGTACTTC
-	-	TRBV6-2/TRBV6-3	TRBJ2-7	CASRLLISGSYEQYF	TGTGCCAGCCGCCTTTTGATTAGCGGTTCCTACGAGCAGTACTTC
few	-	TRBV20-1	TRBJ2-3	CSAPPRDGTTDTQYF	TGCAGTGCTCCACCTCGGGACGGAACCACAGATACGCAGTATTTT
many	TRBD2	TRBV5-4	TRBJ2-3	CASSFGTSGKTDTQYF	TGTGCCAGCAGCTTTGGGACTAGCGGAAAGACAGATACGCAGTATTTT
-	-	TRBV7-2	TRBJ2-3	CASSLLPADTQYF	TGTGCCAGCAGCTTACTACCGGCAGATACGCAGTATTTT
few	-	TRBV7-9	TRBJ1-2	CASGSRVGGGYTF	TGTGCCAGCGGGAGCCGGGTGGGCGGTGGCTACACCTTC
-	-	TRBV20-1	TRBJ1-2	CSARTVGGYTF	TGCAGTGCCCGGACAGTCGGCGGCTACACCTTC
-	-	TRBV7-6	TRBJ1-2	CASSPREANYGYTF	TGTGCCAGCAGCCCCCGGGAAGCTAACTATGGCTACACCTTC
-	-	TRBV12-3/TRBV12-4	TRBJ2-1	CASSPDTGTRYNEQFF	TGTGCCAGCAGCCCCGATACCGGGACTCGGTACAATGAGCAGTTCTTC
once	TRBD2	TRBV5-1	TRBJ2-2	CASSSGSIGGELFF	TGCGCCAGCTCCAGCGGGAGTATTGGCGGGGAGCTGTTTTTT
many	-	TRBV20-1	TRBJ2-3	CSAPPSTDTQYF	TGCAGTGCACCGCCAAGCACAGATACGCAGTATTTT
-	-	TRBV10-2	TRBJ2-3	CASEEGPNTQYF	TGCGCCAGCGAAGAAGGGCCCAACACGCAGTATTTT
many	-	TRBV4-1	TRBJ2-5	CASSPPLQETQYF	TGCGCCAGCAGCCCCCCGTTACAAGAGACCCAGTACTTC
-	-	TRBV10-3	TRBJ2-3	CAISASPSGEDTQYF	TGTGCCATCAGTGCGTCTCCCTCAGGGGAAGATACGCAGTATTTT
many	-	TRBV7-3	TRBJ2-5	CASSLGPGQETQYF	TGTGCCAGCAGCTTAGGGCCAGGGCAAGAGACCCAGTACTTC
-	-	TRBV12-3/TRBV12-4	TRBJ2-7	CASSLAGAGAEQYF	TGTGCCAGCAGTTTAGCAGGGGCCGGGGCCGAGCAGTACTTC
-	TRBD1	TRBV18	TRBJ1-1	CASSPRWDRDLNTEAFF	TGTGCCAGCTCACCGCGTTGGGACAGGGACTTGAACACTGAAGCTTTCTTT
-	-	TRBV7-9	TRBJ2-3	CASSPRSLSSTDTQYF	TGTGCCAGCAGCCCCAGATCCCTATCTAGCACAGATACGCAGTATTTT
-	TRBD2	TRBV20-1	TRBJ2-3	CSARSPGLAGAASTDTQYF	TGCAGTGCTAGATCCCCGGGACTAGCGGGGGCGGCTAGCACAGATACGCAGTATTTT
few	-	TRBV5-1	TRBJ1-4	CASSWSIGVGNEKLFF	TGCGCCAGCAGCTGGAGTATAGGGGTTGGTAATGAAAAACTGTTTTTT
few	-	TRBV27	TRBJ2-6	CASSFRATGSGANVLTF	TGTGCCAGCAGTTTTCGGGCGACAGGATCTGGGGCCAACGTCCTGACTTTC
few	-	TRBV7-2	TRBJ2-3	CASSLHGVDTQYF	TGTGCCAGCAGCTTACACGGGGTTGATACGCAGTATTTT
few	TRBD1	TRBV29-1	TRBJ1-1	CSVEGDRGAEAFF	TGCAGCGTTGAAGGGGACAGGGGCGCTGAAGCTTTCTTT
-	-	TRBV12-3/TRBV12-4	TRBJ2-7	CASSLGLQGSYEQYF	TGTGCCAGCAGTTTAGGATTACAGGGATCGTACGAGCAGTACTTC
few	TRBD1	TRBV12-3/TRBV12-4	TRBJ2-5	CASSHRTGLETQYF	TGTGCCAGCAGTCATCGGACAGGGCTGGAGACCCAGTACTTC
-	TRBD1	TRBV29-1	TRBJ2-2	CSVITGTGSHSSTTGELFF	TGCAGCGTGATTACCGGGACAGGGAGCCACTCCAGTACGACCGGGGAGCTGTTTTTT
few	-	TRBV7-2	TRBJ2-7	CASTIRQANYEQYF	TGTGCCAGCACCATAAGACAGGCGAACTACGAGCAGTACTTC
few	TRBD1	TRBV20-1	TRBJ2-7	CSARDYQGAVNEQYF	TGCAGTGCTAGAGATTACCAGGGGGCAGTGAACGAGCAGTACTTC
-	-	TRBV4-3	TRBJ2-7	CASSQVRRGDEQYF	TGCGCCAGCAGCCAAGTTAGGAGAGGCGACGAGCAGTACTTC
-	-	TRBV28	TRBJ1-2	CASADSNYGYTF	TGTGCCAGCGCAGACTCTAACTATGGCTACACCTTC
few	-	TRBV6-1	TRBJ2-5	CASIRDGMGETQYF	TGTGCCAGCATCAGGGATGGGATGGGGGAGACCCAGTACTTC